The entry below describes one T cell receptor beta chain. Its specificity is unknown. The sample comes from a study of shared clonotypes between healthy human individuals. Study-wide results and caveats: Non-shared clonotypes had lower generation probabilities than clonotypes shared by all four sorted-subset donors. In general, naive subsets displayed greater estimated richness than memory subsets did.

The CDR3 length is 12 residues. Trimming left V 0 bases short and J 4 bases short, with 6 bases between. CDR1 and CDR2 (germline): SQVTM, ANQGSEA. The authors ran the assay at deep level. Replicate sorted-subset PCRs were loaded with approximately 190 ng DNA, roughly 33,000 T cell genomes. The method was immunoSEQ multiplex PCR; TCRdb's version includes in-frame clones alone and lacks a portion of them. Among 2 million to 2.5 million clones listed, roughly 93% were seen once. This TCR was sampled from a man between 18 and 29 years old in good health. Some clones in this sample may be carry-over from other donors' samples. The sequencing input was naive CD4+ T cells from PBMCs. The subset denotes: CD45RA+ positively selected. The genes are TRBV29-1 and TRBJ2-5; D remains ambiguous. The CDR3 loop reads CSVEEAGETQYF. CDR3 coding DNA: TGCAGCGTTGAAGAGGCTGGAGAGACCCAGTACTTC.